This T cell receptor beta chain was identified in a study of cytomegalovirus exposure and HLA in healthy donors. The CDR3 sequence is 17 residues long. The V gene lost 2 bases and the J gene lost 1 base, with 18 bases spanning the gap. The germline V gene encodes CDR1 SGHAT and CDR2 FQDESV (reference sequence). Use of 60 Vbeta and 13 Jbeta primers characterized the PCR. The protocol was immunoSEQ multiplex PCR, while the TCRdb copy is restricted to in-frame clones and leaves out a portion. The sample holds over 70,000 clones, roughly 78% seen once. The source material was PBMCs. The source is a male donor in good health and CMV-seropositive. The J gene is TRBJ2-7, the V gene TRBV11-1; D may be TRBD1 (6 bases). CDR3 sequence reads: CASSLRFGRGISYEQYF. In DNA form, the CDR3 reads TGTGCCAGCAGCTTAAGATTCGGCAGGGGTATTTCCTACGAGCAGTACTTC.